The clone carrying this T cell receptor (beta chain) was seen repeatedly, ten times or more. What it binds is not known. Sequencing ends 3 residues short of the CDR3 end; the germline J gene provides the rest. This specimen comes from a study of T cell clonality in common variable immunodeficiency. Study conclusions and caveats: Shared TCRbeta clones were fewer between CVID subjects than controls. Patient heterogeneity in the CVID cohort limited correlations between repertoire features and clinical complications.

Germline lookup yields CDR1 SSHAT and CDR2 FNYEAQ (reference sequence). The V and J ends lost 5 bases and 0 bases respectively, with 17 bases between them. The length of the CDR3 is 16 residues. Using immunoSEQ multiplex PCR, the repertoire was profiled, and TCRdb retains in-frame clones only, with some absent. Listed for the sample are roughly 58,000 clones, none seen a single time. The receptor's source is a person aged 18 to 70 in good health. The sequenced material came from peripheral blood mononuclear cells. The chain recombines TRBV7-7 with TRBJ2-7; a possible D gene is TRBD1 (6 bases). CDR3 residues: CASSPLGTFSSYEQYF. Incomplete CDR3 DNA: TGTGCCAGCAGCCCCCTAGGGACATTTAGCTCCTACGAG.